Sequencing of this T cell receptor (beta chain) was carried out in a study of blood T cells in healthy people across ages (dated by TCRdb to the mid-2010s). Regarding the complete study: In model experiments, template switching captured about one uniquely barcoded TCR beta cDNA molecule for every two T cells. Four age groups were formed from the donors: young (average roughly 16 years), middle-aged (approximately 41), aged (62) and long-lived (82). To avoid experimental bias, donors of different ages were spread randomly across the sequencing lanes. For two donors (one aged 18 to 30 and one aged 80 or older), the study analyzed two additional independent replicas of 1 million unique cDNA reads from the same blood draw. To track age-related changes in TCR beta repertoire diversity, the study relied on deep sequencing normalized with unique cDNA molecular identifiers. Overall study outcomes, separate from this receptor: Bulk unsorted PBMC profiling prevented conclusive comparison of naive and antigen-experienced compartments. There was a strong correlation between observed TCR beta diversity and the percentage of naive T cells measured by flow cytometry. Compared with the aged group, more naive CD4+ T cells, fewer expanded clones and increased TCR diversity were shown by the long-lived group, suggesting age selection. Total diversity estimates from one million sequenced T cells were considered lower bounds and underestimates. Donor CMV infection status was unknown, potentially confounding age-related changes in expanded clonotypes. Observed TCR beta diversity per million T cells fell roughly linearly with age, and a significant reduction was already apparent by age around 44.

There are 13 amino acids in the CDR3, from cysteine to phenylalanine inclusive. Only the CDR3 part of the read is kept: 39 bases, read in frame from the first base. In the germline V gene, CDR1 corresponds to KGHDR and CDR2 to SFDVKD. A distance of 9 bases separates the germline ends of V and J, which lose 6 bases and 5 bases respectively. Systemically healthy Caucasian individuals from Russia, around 39 in total and aged about 6 to 95 years, were included as donors. Each donor gave approximately 10 milliliters of peripheral blood, collected into EDTA-treated Vacutainer tubes. Ficoll-Paque density-gradient centrifugation was used to isolate PBMCs, with at least 6 million obtained per sample. Trizol reagent was used to extract total RNA from the PBMCs, yielding at least 5 micrograms per sample. The percentages of naive CD45RAhigh/CD27high T cells were determined by flow cytometry on a PBMC aliquot from every donor.

On this clonotype: No cognate antigen has been identified for it. No base-level quality is on record; no much larger clone is a single base apart.

The method was 5' RACE. TCRdb lists the instrument as Illumina HiSeq 2500. A second PCR of about 7 to 12 cycles was run with a J-beta primer mix and a sample-barcoded 5' primer. Each TCR beta cDNA molecule received a unique molecular identifier from a template-switch 5' adaptor carrying 12 random nucleotides. Each sample yielded at least 3 million CDR3-containing paired-end reads. First-strand cDNA synthesis was performed from all RNA using the Mint cDNA synthesis kit, with priming by a TRBC-specific oligonucleotide. Following uracil-DNA glycosylase treatment, all cDNA underwent a first 18-cycle PCR with the universal primers M1SS and BC2_uni_R. As for the original processing: Normalization of each sample was performed by random selection of 1 million high-quality reads, each carrying a distinct molecular identifier. Instead of being binned into consensus sequences, reads that shared molecular identifiers were thrown out. MiTCR, with a Q25 quality threshold and the strictest error-elimination algorithm, was used for CDR3 identification, clonotype clustering and error correction. A nonparametric unseen species model with Euler transformation was used to estimate lower-bound total TCR beta diversity. The public sequencing data were trimmed at Q25 with fastp and processed into clonotypes with MiXCR by TCRdb, which kept only in-frame beta chains. Here each entry gathers all rows of one CDR3 protein and keeps the most common genes and DNA. TCRdb, not the original authors, processed these V and J calls. The sample table records hundreds of thousands of distinct CDR3 sequences; about half of these occur just once. The biggest ten clones account for 15% to 20% of the sample.

Sequenced material: blood. This clonotype originated in a man of 80 years or more in good health. The sequence is built from TRBV24-1 and TRBJ2-2, and perhaps TRBD1 as D gene, on 6 matching bases. The DNA sequence is as follows: TGTGCCACCAGTTACACAGGGACCGGGGAGCTGTTTTTT. Translated, it reads CATSYTGTGELFF.